This T cell receptor beta chain was obtained from a study of cytomegalovirus exposure and HLA in healthy donors (dated 2017 in TCRdb). In the study overall: In an earlier analysis of 550 to 750 of the donors, 250 to 350 Gb of sequence data and approximately 100 million unique TCR beta sequences from roughly 200 million T cells were reported. Roughly 300 gigabases of sequencing data and approximately 85 million unique TCR sequences were included in an early release covering several hundred HLA-typed donors. The genetic ancestry cluster associated with self-reported Caucasian donors included roughly 84% of the 350 to 500 genotyped donors. The aim of the study was to test whether cataloging public T cell receptors could identify signatures of past pathogen exposure. The T cell repertoires of several hundred subjects were profiled by immunosequencing and related to cytomegalovirus serostatus. In addition to the first cohort of about 650 subjects, a separate validation cohort of over 90 different subjects was used. The study combined high-throughput TCR immunosequencing, statistical association of individual TCRs with disease status, and machine learning to predict cytomegalovirus infection status. A later analysis re-examined previously published TCR beta repertoires from about 670 donors and added high-resolution HLA genotyping to investigate patterns of TCR occurrence. The later analysis used no new phenotypic data to find candidate immune exposures, relying instead on TCR beta sequences and their occurrence across donors. An earlier analysis of 587 of the donors used high-throughput TCR beta sequencing to judge whether each TCR beta V gene segment behaved as functional or pseudogenic. Donor age, sex, ethnicity and CMV serostatus were compiled alongside the repertoire data. In a later genetic analysis, genome-wide SNP genotypes for about 55% of the roughly 670 donors were used, and that subset was treated as a discovery cohort. All discovery cohort repertoires had been generated on a single sequencing platform. HLA typing included class I and class II loci at four-digit resolution. Typing coverage varied by locus: roughly 629-640 donors for A, B, C, DRB1 and DQB1; some 520 for DQA1; 606 for DPA1; roughly 470 for DPB1. Because of strong linkage in the cohort, four or five DR-DQ haplotypes were treated as single units for association and clustering. On average, 235,054 unique TCR beta nucleotide sequences were sequenced per donor among a few hundred genotyped donors of the cohort, with roughly 18% of those sequences being non-productive.

V ends up 3 bases short and J 0 bases short, with an unmatched junction base count of 9. Including the terminal cysteine and phenylalanine, the CDR3 comprises 18 residues. The DNA shown is the 54-base CDR3, in frame from base 1. Per the germline V gene, SGHRS is the CDR1 and YFSETQ is the CDR2. To prepare the library, the immunoSEQ multiplex PCR assay was applied. The multiplex PCR relied on a mix of 60 forward primers for TCR Vbeta segments and 13 reverse primers for TCR Jbeta segments. Amplification of the CDR3 region of rearranged TCR beta genes was performed with a multiplex PCR assay on genomic DNA. Amplified TCR beta libraries were sequenced as 87-base-pair reads on the Illumina HiSeq System. The study's own analysis went as follows. A later analysis tallied 75 million to 95 million unique TCR beta chains across the roughly 610 repertoires, and approximately 12 million of those chains were shared by two or more donors. To remove PCR and sequencing errors, raw reads were error-corrected and collapsed into unique sequences using a nearest-neighbor algorithm that merged closely related sequences. CDR3 sequences were aligned to IMGT reference sequences to assign V, D and J gene segments. Each retained sequence needed at least a six-nucleotide match to both a V gene segment and a J gene segment. A rearrangement counted as productive if the CDR3 had no stop codons and remained in frame with V and J, and every other rearrangement counted as non-productive. CDR3 was defined according to IMGT convention as the region running from the second conserved V-encoded cysteine to the conserved J-encoded phenylalanine. Sequences without an unambiguous match to a single V gene segment were excluded from the earlier analysis of a few hundred of the donors. In an earlier analysis of roughly 500 of the donors, V segments were called functional above 56.7% productive rearrangements and were called segregating when the between-donor standard deviation exceeded 5%. A statistical classification framework was developed to diagnose cytomegalovirus status using the catalog of TCR beta chain sequences. In a later analysis, V and J genes were assigned by comparing TCR nucleotide sequences against IMGT/GENE-DB human TR gene sequences. A later analysis assigned CDR3 sequences and most-parsimonious VDJ recombination scenarios with the TCRdist pipeline. A later analysis defined each TCR beta chain by its CDR3 amino acid sequence plus V-gene family, and excluded reads lacking a unique V-gene family. As a way to deal with suspected cross-contamination and a sequencing artifact, a later analysis dropped 592 nucleotide sequences that were highly shared and had low generation probability. For each public chain, a later analysis derived a clonal expansion index from normalized ranks of inferred template counts within each repertoire. In a later analysis, generation probabilities were computed using a VDJ recombination model fitted to out-of-frame rearrangements, and the results were checked against IGoR. A later analysis scored TCR-TCR, TCR-HLA and TCR-CMV co-occurrence with hypergeometric tests, applying a repertoire-size bias correction to TCR pairs. In a later analysis, false discovery rates were estimated by permuting HLA or CMV assignments 20 times. A later analysis grouped co-occurring TCRs with DBSCAN, adding TCRdist sequence similarity when clustering within HLA-allele-positive subsets. For co-occurrence clustering, repertoires with fewer than 30,000 or more than 120,000 public chains were excluded, along with about five repertoires with anomalous nucleotide sharing. The clones in this table, taken by TCRdb from immuneACCESS, are in-frame only. Not every clone is retained; where verified, under half of the shortfall comes from an unresolved V gene, and the cause of the rest is unknown. V, J and clone size were drawn from that table, and D and trimming were deduced from the DNA. The sample data list around 160,000 clones, and approximately 71% of these were observed just once. Jointly, the top ten make up less than 9.5% of the sample.

Study-level results and caveats: The authors suggested that the approach could potentially be generalized to other disease states and immunological phenotypes. A further reported finding was that TCR beta sequences accurately predicted the HLA-A and HLA-B alleles for most subjects in the first cohort. Assigning TCR associations to individual alleles was difficult when HLA alleles, especially DR and DQ, strongly co-occurred. In a later genetic analysis, fewer N-insertions in productive TCRs were reported among donors in an Asian-associated ancestry cluster than the approximately 630-donor mean. Because HLA typing was missing for some donors at each locus, association tests included only the typed subset. A cluster of highly shared sequence variants was judged likely to represent a technical artifact of the sequencing pipeline. Most CMV-associated TCR beta chains appeared to be HLA-restricted in a later analysis, and the HLA associations seemed to be driven largely by CMV exposure. In vitro tests confirmed that three of the cytomegalovirus-associated TCR beta chains recognize cytomegalovirus antigens. Presence/absence analyses assumed roughly uniform sequencing depth across donors, an assumption that may not hold. In a later analysis, about 16,000 TCR beta sequences were associated with specific HLA alleles at a false discovery rate of 0.05. Some IMGT-functional V segments, including TRBV6-2 and TRBV6-3, could not be told apart with the 87-base-pair reads, so those segments were excluded. Immune exposure information for the cohort was limited to CMV serostatus. In a later analysis, HLA-associated TCR beta chains showed more clonal expansion and lower generation probabilities than non-associated chains that were equally common. In this cohort, only TCR beta chains were sequenced, and detectable features were limited by the absence of alpha or paired-chain data. Most TCR sequences were seen in very few donors, while some public TCRs were found in many individuals. In both the original and validation cohorts, the classifier was reported to diagnose cytomegalovirus status with high specificity and sensitivity. Several of the top co-occurrence clusters appeared to be linked to parvovirus B19, influenza, CMV and Epstein-Barr virus, according to a later analysis. A later genetic analysis associated a missense DCLRE1C variant with V-gene and J-gene trimming of TCR beta chains, and an independent cohort replicated the association. The study gave a list of roughly 150 TCR beta chains associated with cytomegalovirus. In an earlier analysis of around 500 of the donors, most TCR beta V segments appeared in productive rearrangements about 87% or about 30% of the time, broadly matching IMGT annotations. Linkage disequilibrium might explain the correlated functional status among segregating V segments, but an unknown experimental factor could not be excluded. Because counts were too low, seventeen rarely observed V segments, including chromosome 9 orphons, were left out of the earlier analysis of about 500 of the donors. In a later analysis, TCR association rates were found to vary across HLA loci, with the most associated TCRs seen for DRB1 alleles and the fewest for HLA-C alleles.

Turning to this clone: Its antigen is not yet known. No base qualities exist here, and no much larger clone lies one base off it.

The cohort comprised around 690 healthy bone marrow donors. At the time of sampling, every cohort member was nominally healthy, though immune exposures that went unrecorded were likely present. The donor tested CMV seropositive and was one of the 289 seropositive cohort members. A peripheral blood sample was provided by each donor, and peripheral blood mononuclear cells were used for TCR beta sequencing. Genomic DNA extraction from the blood cell samples was performed with the Qiagen DNeasy Blood Extraction Kit. Here the chain combines TRBV5-1 and TRBJ2-3; 11 nucleotides in the junction match TRBD2. Sequencing was performed on PBMCs. This TCR derives from a woman in her forties in good health and CMV-seropositive. CDR3 region: CASSSTTSGRLSTDTQYF. Here is the DNA: TGCGCCAGCAGCTCTACTACTAGCGGGAGACTAAGCACAGATACGCAGTATTTT.